This T cell receptor beta chain was sequenced during a study of T cell repertoires in cytomegalovirus infection (dated by TCRdb to about 2019). About the full investigation: Donor HLA type was relevant to the analysis, as public TCR beta signatures indicated carriage of CMV infection together with the matching HLA type. Summary of the overall study and its limitations: In the ex vivo response, HLA-C-restricted CMV-specific TCR beta clonotypes were dominant, and in two of eight donors the single most frequent clonotype came from this HLA-C-restricted group. Carriers of CMV infection plus the relevant HLA type were discriminated by the cumulative frequency of public TCR beta family members in the study cohort and in an independent approximately 350-donor cohort.

Sequencing was carried out with an Illumina HiSeq 1500. TCRdb reprocessing: public reads trimmed at Q25 with fastp, clones called with MiXCR, in-frame beta chains kept. Identical CDR3 protein sequences are pooled into one entry, listed with their most common genes and DNA. For this sample there are about 600,000 distinct CDR3 sequences; approximately 24% appear just once. Clones ranked in the top ten supply roughly 8% of the sample. The germline V gene (reference sequence) gives CDR1 as SEHNR and CDR2 as FQNEAQ. The germline V end is reduced by 3 bases and the J end by 0 bases; junction bases left unmatched: 9. The CDR3, cysteine through phenylalanine, is 17 amino acids long. CDR3 DNA only is kept here, 51 bases in frame from base 1. This clonotype was counted at least ten times. There is no known antigen for this receptor. No base-level quality is on record; no much larger clone is a single base apart.

The specimen was CD8+ T cells from PBMCs. The chain links TRBV7-9 with TRBJ2-3, with 7 central nucleotides matching TRBD1. The clonotype comes from a human donor in good health (CMV status not recorded). Some clones in this sample may be carry-over from other donors' samples. The CDR3 in this case is CASSLGQQRPSTDTQYF. The base sequence is TGTGCCAGCAGCTTGGGACAGCAGAGGCCTAGCACAGATACGCAGTATTTT.